The 13 T cell receptor beta chains presented below share a single source sample, sequenced in a study of blood T cells in healthy people across ages. Primed by a sample-barcoded 5' primer and a J-beta primer mix, a second PCR proceeded for about 7 to 11 cycles. TCRdb recomputed calls from the 5' RACE reads with MiXCR, one row per CDR3 protein. The table lists hundreds of thousands of distinct CDR3 sequences, about half of them singletons. The material sequenced was blood. The receptor source for this set is a man aged 60-69 years in good health.

Many counts were recorded for this clonotype. The chain uses TRBV7-2 and TRBJ2-4; TRBD2 might be the D (5 bases). V lost 6 bases and J lost 7, with 7 bases in between. Germline loops: CDR1 SGHTA, CDR2 FQGNSA. The CDR3 contains 11 residues. The CDR3 DNA reads TGTGCCAGCAGAGAGGGTAACATTCAGTACTTC. Its protein product is CASREGNIQYF.

This clonotype turned up a few times. The rearrangement joins TRBV7-2 to TRBJ2-1; 8 bases fit TRBD2. V trimming: 5 bases; J trimming: 10 bases; junction bases outside the gene matches: 16. The germline V gene has CDR1 SGHTA and CDR2 FQGNSA. The CDR3 covers 16 residues. The DNA for the CDR3 is TGTGCCAGCAGCATACCAAGCGGGAGCGCTCTAAGGGAGCAGTTCTTC. It yields the protein CASSIPSGSALREQFF. Combining the CDR3 with reference TRBV7-2 and TRBJ2-1 gives the whole variable domain GAGVSQSPSNKVTEKGKDVELRCDPISGHTALYWYRQSLGQGLEFLIYFQGNSAPDKSGLPSDRFSAERTGGSVSTLTIQRTQQEDSAVYLCASSIPSGSALREQFFGPGTRLTVL.

The rearrangement links TRBV10-3 to TRBJ1-5; D uncertain. The CDR3 consists of 14 residues. V was trimmed by 8 bases and J by 7 bases, leaving 18 bases between them. Germline CDR1 is ENHRY and CDR2 is SYGVKD. CDR3 sequence (DNA): TGTGCCATCGCAGCGGGAGTCTTAGGCCAGCCCCAGCATTTT. The encoded protein is CAIAAGVLGQPQHF.

This clonotype was seen once. The V call is TRBV13, the J call TRBJ1-2, with 7 bases that match TRBD1. Trimming removed 3 bases from V and 3 bases from J; junction bases left unmatched: 4. The length of the CDR3 is 14 residues. Germline CDR1 PRHDT, CDR2 FYEKMQ (reference sequence). CDR3 DNA: TGTGCCAGCAGCTTGAACAGGGGTGACTATGGCTACACCTTC. Protein: CASSLNRGDYGYTF.

Comment on this clonotype: This could be a read error, since a much larger clone is one nucleotide away. The rearrangement links TRBV29-1 to TRBJ1-1; possible D gene TRBD1, 5 bases. This CDR3 has 12 residues. Per the germline V gene, CDR1 is SQVTM and CDR2 is ANQGSEA. The CDR3 here is CSVDRVNTEVFF. The CDR3 region has the DNA TGCAGCGTTGACAGGGTGAACACTGAAGTTTTCTTT. The full variable domain, its missing parts supplied by reference TRBV29-1 and TRBJ1-1, is SAVISQKPSRDICQRGTSLTIQCQVDSQVTMMFWYRQQPGQSLTLIATANQGSEATYESGFVIDKFPISRPNLTFSTLTVSNMSPEDSSIYLCSVDRVNTEVFFGQGTRLTVV.

This clonotype was seen more than once but under ten times. The J gene is TRBJ2-1, the V gene TRBV6-4; 11 bases line up with TRBD2. The CDR3 is 16 residues long. V gave up 1 base and J gave up 9 bases; unmatched junction bases: 8. Germline V gene sequence: CDR1 MRHNA, CDR2 SNTAGT. Written as DNA, the CDR3 is TGTGCCAGCAGTGACTGGACTAGCGGGTCTCGATTTGAGCAGTTCTTC. Encoded protein: CASSDWTSGSRFEQFF.

The V call is TRBV11-3, the J call TRBJ2-7; D possibly corresponds to TRBD2 (6 bases). CDR3 length: 15 residues. CDR1 and CDR2 from the germline V gene are SGHNT and YENEEA. The V and J ends lost 6 bases and 7 bases respectively, with 22 bases between them. DNA for the CDR3: TGTGCCAGCAGACCCTCTGGGGGGAGTGAGACTGAGCAGTACTTC. It encodes CASRPSGGSETEQYF.

The V call is TRBV29-1, the J call TRBJ2-1; D possibly matches TRBD1 or TRBD2 (5 bases each). The V end lost 4 bases, the J end lost 1 base, and 11 bases lay between the germline ends. The CDR3 runs to 14 residues. From germline, CDR1 is SQVTM and CDR2 ANQGSEA. This CDR3 is CSVVVGVSYNEQFF. CDR3 coding DNA: TGCAGCGTTGTCGTGGGGGTTTCCTACAATGAGCAGTTCTTC.

In this sample, this clonotype turned up a few times. A much larger clonotype is one base distant, so this may be a read error. V is TRBV4-3 and J is TRBJ1-6, with D perhaps TRBD1 (5 bases). The V gene's germline CDR1 is LGHNA and CDR2 YSLEER. The CDR3 is 15 residues long. The CDR3 sequence: CASSQDHRLGSPPHF. In nucleotides, the CDR3 is TGCGCCAGCAGCCAAGATCACAGGTTGGGCTCACCCCCCCACTTT.

This clonotype was seen more than once but under ten times. The chain joins TRBV6-5 to TRBJ2-7, with 8 bases that match TRBD1. Trimming at V came to 0 bases and at J to 6 bases, leaving 7 bases not matched to a gene. There are 15 residues in the CDR3. CDR1 MNHEY and CDR2 SVGAGI come from the germline V gene. The CDR3 region is CASSYSPPTGGEQYF. DNA of the CDR3: TGTGCCAGCAGTTACTCGCCCCCTACAGGGGGCGAGCAGTACTTC.

To note about this clonotype: A read error may account for a junction end that differs from germline. The rearrangement links TRBV7-3 to TRBJ2-5, with 8 bases aligning to TRBD2. Germline CDR1 and CDR2: SGHTA and FQGTGA. The CDR3 runs to 16 residues. The CDR3 spells CASSFTGTRNQGTQYF. DNA for the CDR3: TGTGCCAGCAGCTTTACCGGGACTAGAAACCAAGGGACCCAGTACTTC.

The chain employs TRBV6-5 and TRBJ2-5; 9 positions match TRBD2. After removal of 3 bases from V and 5 bases from J, the junction contained 7 bases not matched to a gene. This CDR3 region has 15 residues. Looked up from germline, CDR1 is MNHEY and CDR2 is SVGAGI. CDR3 loop: CASSYGGGALETQYF. CDR3 coding DNA: TGTGCCAGCAGTTATGGCGGGGGGGCTTTGGAGACCCAGTACTTC.

The chain carries TRBV20-1 and TRBJ2-3; TRBD1 is a possible D gene (6 bases). V lost 3 bases to trimming and J lost 1 base, with 20 bases between them. The CDR3 is made up of 17 amino acids. Germline V gene sequence: CDR1 DFQATT, CDR2 SNEGSKA (reference sequence). Here the CDR3 reads CSASGLIGGRRTDTQYF. In DNA form, the CDR3 reads TGCAGTGCTAGTGGATTAATTGGGGGCAGGCGCACAGATACGCAGTATTTT.